This is a list of T cell receptor beta chains from one sample in a study of Graves' ophthalmopathy and Graves' hyperthyroidism. A single record per CDR3 protein comes from TCRdb applying MiXCR to the multiplex PCR reads. The sample records about 1.1 million distinct CDR3 sequences, approximately 35% being singletons. The material sequenced was peripheral blood or thyroid tissue (not recorded which). These receptors came from an adult man with Graves' hyperthyroidism. CDR3s include the opening cysteine and the closing phenylalanine or tryptophan. D genes are given only for firm matches. Clone size is given for some rows only: seen once, a few or many times, or a class if the clone is expanded.

once,TRBJ1-1,TRBD1,TRBV15,CATSTARDSLEAFF,TGTGCCACCAGCACAGCGCGGGACAGCCTTGAAGCTTTCTTT
-,TRBJ2-5,-,TRBV7-2,CASNSLGGAHQETQYF,TGTGCCAGCAACTCCTTAGGGGGGGCCCACCAAGAGACCCAGTACTTC
-,TRBJ1-6,-,TRBV12-3/TRBV12-4,CASSLGPFWAGSPLHF,TGTGCCAGCAGTTTAGGTCCTTTTTGGGCAGGCTCACCCCTCCACTTT
few,TRBJ2-5,TRBD2,TRBV6-5,CASSYSVLEREEETQYF,TGTGCCAGCAGTTACTCGGTTTTAGAGCGGGAGGAAGAGACCCAGTACTTC
-,TRBJ2-7,TRBD2,TRBV6-5,CASSYLLREGQEQYF,TGTGCCAGCAGTTACTTACTGCGGGAGGGCCAAGAGCAGTACTTC
-,TRBJ2-5,TRBD2,TRBV25-1,CASSESSGRRSETQYF,TGTGCCAGCAGTGAATCTAGCGGGAGGAGGTCAGAGACCCAGTACTTC
-,TRBJ2-7,-,TRBV11-2,CASSLIQTYEQYF,TGTGCCAGCAGCTTAATCCAAACCTACGAGCAGTACTTC
-,TRBJ2-5,TRBD1,TRBV19,CASSHPPGTARETQYF,TGTGCCAGTAGCCATCCACCTGGGACAGCCCGGGAGACCCAGTACTTC
many,TRBJ2-7,TRBD1,TRBV19,CASKTGALDEQYF,TGTGCCAGTAAGACAGGGGCATTGGACGAGCAGTACTTC
-,TRBJ1-1,TRBD1,TRBV5-1,CASSGGTGSSPEAFF,TGCGCCAGCAGCGGGGGGACAGGGTCAAGCCCTGAAGCTTTCTTT
-,TRBJ1-1,TRBD1,TRBV10-3,CAISESGTGGVVTEAFF,TGTGCCATCAGTGAGTCCGGGACAGGGGGCGTAGTGACTGAAGCTTTCTTT
many,TRBJ1-3,-,TRBV4-3,CASSHEGLGNTIYF,TGCGCCAGCAGCCATGAGGGACTTGGAAACACCATATATTTT
-,TRBJ1-6,-,TRBV2,CASRLGVGSPLHF,TGTGCCAGCAGACTCGGGGTCGGGTCACCCCTCCACTTT
-,TRBJ2-2,-,TRBV4-3,CASSRSGEGELFF,TGCGCCAGCAGCCGCTCAGGGGAGGGGGAGCTGTTTTTT